The rows below give T cell receptor beta chains drawn from one sample of a study of CD8 T cells in Susac syndrome. TCRdb re-called the immunoSEQ multiplex PCR reads with MiXCR, one entry per CDR3 protein. The sample consists of under 350,000 distinct CDR3 sequences, about 90% of them appearing once. The sample consisted of CD4+ T cells from PBMCs. The receptors originated from a human donor with multiple sclerosis. Both conserved end residues are part of each CDR3. The D gene is left open where the match is weak. Expanded clones get a size class; other rows say once, few or many, or leave the size out.

D gene: NA
J gene: TRBJ1-1
V gene: TRBV4-1
clone size: once
CDR3 DNA: TGCGCCAGCAGCGGACGAGGGGGAGGACCCACTGAAGCTTTCTTT
CDR3 protein: CASSGRGGGPTEAFF

D gene: TRBD1
J gene: TRBJ1-2
V gene: TRBV12-3/TRBV12-4
clone size: NA
CDR3 DNA: TGTGCCAGCACTCTCCCGGGACAGGGGAGCTATGGCTACACCTTC
CDR3 protein: CASTLPGQGSYGYTF

D gene: NA
J gene: TRBJ1-1
V gene: TRBV29-1
clone size: NA
CDR3 DNA: TGCAGCGTTGATAGGCAGGGGATTATGAACACTGAAGCTTTCTTT
CDR3 protein: CSVDRQGIMNTEAFF

D gene: NA
J gene: TRBJ2-7
V gene: TRBV4-3
clone size: NA
CDR3 DNA: TGCGCCAGCAGCGCCCTCCCCGGTTCGTACGAGCAGTACTTC
CDR3 protein: CASSALPGSYEQYF

D gene: NA
J gene: TRBJ2-1
V gene: TRBV11-3
clone size: NA
CDR3 DNA: TGTGCCAGCAGCTTAGGAGGACAGAGCAGAAATGAGCAGTTCTTC
CDR3 protein: CASSLGGQSRNEQFF

D gene: TRBD2
J gene: TRBJ2-1
V gene: TRBV20-1
clone size: NA
CDR3 DNA: TGCAGTGCCCTCCCTAGCGGGGGGTACGTAGAGCAGTTCTTC
CDR3 protein: CSALPSGGYVEQFF

D gene: NA
J gene: TRBJ2-3
V gene: TRBV5-1
clone size: NA
CDR3 DNA: TGCGCCAGCAGTTGGGGTCTCCGCACCGTGGGCACAGATACGCAGTATTTT
CDR3 protein: CASSWGLRTVGTDTQYF

D gene: NA
J gene: TRBJ2-7
V gene: TRBV5-1
clone size: NA
CDR3 DNA: TGCGCCAGCAGCAGGGGTCCGACCGAGAACGAGCAGTACTTC
CDR3 protein: CASSRGPTENEQYF

D gene: TRBD2
J gene: TRBJ2-5
V gene: TRBV5-1
clone size: NA
CDR3 DNA: TGCGCCAGCAGCTCCATTCTAGCGGGGGTTCAAGAGACCCAGTACTTC
CDR3 protein: CASSSILAGVQETQYF

D gene: NA
J gene: TRBJ1-2
V gene: TRBV10-3
clone size: NA
CDR3 DNA: TGTGCCATCAGTGAGTCTCGCCCTAAATCCTTGGGTGGCTACACCTTC
CDR3 protein: CAISESRPKSLGGYTF

D gene: NA
J gene: TRBJ1-4
V gene: TRBV9
clone size: NA
CDR3 DNA: TGTGCCAGCAGCCGGTGGGGTTCCGAGAATGAAAAACTGTTTTTT
CDR3 protein: CASSRWGSENEKLFF

D gene: NA
J gene: TRBJ1-1
V gene: TRBV2
clone size: NA
CDR3 DNA: TGTGCCAGCACCTCTGAATACACTGAAGCTTTCTTT
CDR3 protein: CASTSEYTEAFF

D gene: TRBD2
J gene: TRBJ2-5
V gene: TRBV7-2
clone size: NA
CDR3 DNA: TGTGCCAGCAGCTTGGGCGGGAGGGAACATGAGACCCAGTACTTC
CDR3 protein: CASSLGGREHETQYF

D gene: NA
J gene: TRBJ2-2
V gene: TRBV7-3
clone size: NA
CDR3 DNA: TGTGCCAGCAGCTTAATTGGAAGCACCGGGGAGCTGTTTTTT
CDR3 protein: CASSLIGSTGELFF

D gene: NA
J gene: TRBJ1-5
V gene: TRBV2
clone size: NA
CDR3 DNA: TGTGCCAGCACGGCCAATGGGGGCAATCAGCCCCAGCATTTT
CDR3 protein: CASTANGGNQPQHF

D gene: NA
J gene: TRBJ2-6
V gene: TRBV7-9
clone size: once
CDR3 DNA: TGTGCCAGCAGGCTGGGCAGGGGAGCTGGGGCCAACGTCCTGACTTTC
CDR3 protein: CASRLGRGAGANVLTF

D gene: NA
J gene: TRBJ2-3
V gene: TRBV5-1
clone size: once
CDR3 DNA: TGCGCCAGCAGCTTGTCGGGCTCCCTATTGACAGATACGCAGTATTTT
CDR3 protein: CASSLSGSLLTDTQYF

D gene: NA
J gene: TRBJ1-1
V gene: TRBV7-9
clone size: NA
CDR3 DNA: TGTGCCAGCAGCCGGTTGACCCTGGGGAGCACTGAAGCTTTCTTT
CDR3 protein: CASSRLTLGSTEAFF

D gene: NA
J gene: TRBJ1-2
V gene: TRBV30
clone size: once
CDR3 DNA: TGTGCCTGGAGTACACCGACAGGAAACTATGGCTACACCTTC
CDR3 protein: CAWSTPTGNYGYTF

D gene: NA
J gene: TRBJ2-7
V gene: TRBV20-1
clone size: few
CDR3 DNA: TGCAGTGCTAAGCTGCCCCGCGGAACCTACGAGCAGTACTTC
CDR3 protein: CSAKLPRGTYEQYF

D gene: TRBD2
J gene: TRBJ2-3
V gene: TRBV6-2/TRBV6-3
clone size: NA
CDR3 DNA: TGTGCCAGCAGTTACTTCCTAGCGGGAGGGCCGGGAGATACGCAGTATTTT
CDR3 protein: CASSYFLAGGPGDTQYF

D gene: NA
J gene: TRBJ2-3
V gene: TRBV7-6
clone size: NA
CDR3 DNA: TGTGCCAGCAGCGTTGCGGGGCCCCAGACCTTCACAGATACGCAGTATTTT
CDR3 protein: CASSVAGPQTFTDTQYF

D gene: TRBD1
J gene: TRBJ2-2
V gene: TRBV6-5
clone size: NA
CDR3 DNA: TGTGCCAGCAGTTACAGAACAGGGGGCATGATCACCGGGGAGCTGTTTTTT
CDR3 protein: CASSYRTGGMITGELFF

D gene: NA
J gene: TRBJ1-6
V gene: TRBV5-1
clone size: few
CDR3 DNA: TGCGCCAGCAGCCGGACCGGAGCATCACCCCTCCATTTT
CDR3 protein: CASSRTGASPLHF

D gene: TRBD2
J gene: TRBJ2-5
V gene: TRBV5-1
clone size: once
CDR3 DNA: TGCGCCAGCAGCTTGGCCGGACTAGCGATTGTGGAGACCCAGTACTTC
CDR3 protein: CASSLAGLAIVETQYF

D gene: NA
J gene: TRBJ1-2
V gene: TRBV20-1
clone size: NA
CDR3 DNA: TGCAGTGCTAGAGACCGGGGCGGTGGGTATGGCTACACCTTC
CDR3 protein: CSARDRGGGYGYTF

D gene: NA
J gene: TRBJ1-2
V gene: TRBV20-1
clone size: NA
CDR3 DNA: TGCAGTGCTCCTTCAACTAACTATGGCTACACCTTC
CDR3 protein: CSAPSTNYGYTF

D gene: NA
J gene: TRBJ1-1
V gene: TRBV20-1
clone size: NA
CDR3 DNA: TGCAGTGCTAGAGATATGCAGGGAAGAGAAGCTTTCTTT
CDR3 protein: CSARDMQGREAFF

D gene: NA
J gene: TRBJ2-7
V gene: TRBV18
clone size: NA
CDR3 DNA: TGTGCCAGCTCACCACAGGCGGGCGGCGCCGAGCAGTACTTC
CDR3 protein: CASSPQAGGAEQYF

D gene: TRBD1
J gene: TRBJ2-7
V gene: TRBV18
clone size: NA
CDR3 DNA: TGTGCCAGCTCACCAACCGGCAGGTACAGGGGGAACTCCTACGAGCAGTACTTC
CDR3 protein: CASSPTGRYRGNSYEQYF

D gene: TRBD1
J gene: TRBJ2-7
V gene: TRBV6-5
clone size: NA
CDR3 DNA: TGTGCCAGCAGTTACTCGGTTACGTACAGGGGGTATAGGGAGCAGTACTTC
CDR3 protein: CASSYSVTYRGYREQYF

D gene: TRBD2
J gene: TRBJ2-3
V gene: TRBV20-1
clone size: once
CDR3 DNA: TGCAGTGCTCCGACTAGCGGGAGGGCCTCTGTCACAGATACGCAGTATTTT
CDR3 protein: CSAPTSGRASVTDTQYF

D gene: NA
J gene: TRBJ2-3
V gene: TRBV4-1
clone size: NA
CDR3 DNA: TGCGCCAGCAGCCAAGATCATGGGGTCACAGATACGCAGTATTTT
CDR3 protein: CASSQDHGVTDTQYF

D gene: NA
J gene: TRBJ2-2
V gene: TRBV7-9
clone size: NA
CDR3 DNA: TGTGCCAGCAGCTTAGATTCGGGCCCGAACACCGGGGAGCTGTTTTTT
CDR3 protein: CASSLDSGPNTGELFF

D gene: NA
J gene: TRBJ1-1
V gene: TRBV5-1
clone size: NA
CDR3 DNA: TGTGCCAGCAGTTTGGCAGCGAACACTGAAGCTTTCTTT
CDR3 protein: CASSLAANTEAFF

D gene: NA
J gene: TRBJ2-7
V gene: TRBV7-3
clone size: NA
CDR3 DNA: TGTGCCAGCAGCTTAGGCGCGAACTACGAGCAGTACTTC
CDR3 protein: CASSLGANYEQYF

D gene: NA
J gene: TRBJ1-2
V gene: TRBV6-1
clone size: NA
CDR3 DNA: TGTGCCAGCAGTCCCACCGTCGGTCTCGCGAGCTACACCTTC
CDR3 protein: CASSPTVGLASYTF

D gene: TRBD2
J gene: TRBJ2-3
V gene: TRBV7-9
clone size: NA
CDR3 DNA: TGTGCCAGACGGGGGGGAGCCAGCACAGATACGCAGTATTTT
CDR3 protein: CARRGGASTDTQYF

D gene: NA
J gene: TRBJ2-4
V gene: TRBV2
clone size: NA
CDR3 DNA: TGTGCCAGCAGTGGCTACGGCGGCGGCGCCATTCAGTACTTC
CDR3 protein: CASSGYGGGAIQYF

D gene: NA
J gene: TRBJ1-1
V gene: TRBV20-1
clone size: NA
CDR3 DNA: TGCAGTGCTAGATGGCGGGGGGAGACCACTGAAGCTTTCTTT
CDR3 protein: CSARWRGETTEAFF

D gene: NA
J gene: TRBJ1-2
V gene: TRBV10-3
clone size: NA
CDR3 DNA: TGTGCCATCAGTGAGTCCCCAGGCTATGGCTACACCTTC
CDR3 protein: CAISESPGYGYTF

D gene: TRBD1
J gene: TRBJ1-2
V gene: TRBV19
clone size: NA
CDR3 DNA: TGTGCCAGTACCGATACCGGGGACAGGGGGAGAGATGGCTACACCTTC
CDR3 protein: CASTDTGDRGRDGYTF

D gene: TRBD2
J gene: TRBJ2-5
V gene: TRBV4-3
clone size: NA
CDR3 DNA: TGCGCCAGCAGCCAAGCCCCCTGGGGGGGAACCCCAGAGACCCAGTACTTC
CDR3 protein: CASSQAPWGGTPETQYF

D gene: NA
J gene: TRBJ1-1
V gene: TRBV12-3/TRBV12-4
clone size: NA
CDR3 DNA: TGTGCCAGCAGTTGGGACCCGAACACTGAAGCTTTCTTT
CDR3 protein: CASSWDPNTEAFF

D gene: NA
J gene: TRBJ1-1
V gene: TRBV11-2
clone size: once
CDR3 DNA: TGTGCCAGCAGCTTCCAGGACAGCTTGAACACTGAAGCTTTCTTT
CDR3 protein: CASSFQDSLNTEAFF

D gene: TRBD2
J gene: TRBJ2-1
V gene: TRBV30
clone size: NA
CDR3 DNA: TGTGCCTGGAGCCCTAGCGGGGGGACGGGTGAGCAGTTCTTC
CDR3 protein: CAWSPSGGTGEQFF

D gene: NA
J gene: TRBJ1-1
V gene: TRBV15
clone size: NA
CDR3 DNA: TGTGCCACCAGCAGAGCGGCCAGGAACACTGAAGCTTTCTTT
CDR3 protein: CATSRAARNTEAFF

D gene: NA
J gene: TRBJ2-3
V gene: TRBV9
clone size: NA
CDR3 DNA: TGTGCCAGCAGCGATAGAGTCGATACGCAGTATTTT
CDR3 protein: CASSDRVDTQYF

D gene: TRBD2
J gene: TRBJ2-1
V gene: TRBV13
clone size: NA
CDR3 DNA: TGTGCCAGCAGAATTCTAGCGGGGGGGCTCTCCTACAATGAGCAGTTCTTC
CDR3 protein: CASRILAGGLSYNEQFF

D gene: NA
J gene: TRBJ1-1
V gene: TRBV11-3
clone size: NA
CDR3 DNA: TGTGCCAGCAGCTTCCGGGCCCCGGGGAGGACTTTCTTT
CDR3 protein: CASSFRAPGRTFF

D gene: NA
J gene: TRBJ1-6
V gene: TRBV15
clone size: NA
CDR3 DNA: TGTGCCACCAGCAGAGACCGAAGCCCCCTCCACTTT
CDR3 protein: CATSRDRSPLHF

D gene: NA
J gene: TRBJ1-1
V gene: TRBV4-1
clone size: NA
CDR3 DNA: TGCGCCAGCAGCCAAGTGAAACGAATAAACACTGAAGCTTTCTTT
CDR3 protein: CASSQVKRINTEAFF

D gene: NA
J gene: TRBJ2-5
V gene: TRBV5-1
clone size: NA
CDR3 DNA: TGCGCCAGCAGCTTGGCCCCAGGGAGTCGACGAGAGACCCAGTACTTC
CDR3 protein: CASSLAPGSRRETQYF

D gene: NA
J gene: TRBJ1-5
V gene: TRBV27
clone size: NA
CDR3 DNA: TGTGCCAGCAAACCTCGCCGGGGAGGGGGTATGAGCAATCAGCCCCAGCATTTT
CDR3 protein: CASKPRRGGGMSNQPQHF

D gene: TRBD2
J gene: TRBJ2-2
V gene: TRBV4-2
clone size: NA
CDR3 DNA: TGTGCCAGCAGCCAAGGGACTAGCGGGAGTGCGAACACCGGGGAGCTGTTTTTT
CDR3 protein: CASSQGTSGSANTGELFF

D gene: TRBD1
J gene: TRBJ1-4
V gene: TRBV2
clone size: NA
CDR3 DNA: TGTGCCAGCAGCAACAGGGGATTGTCTTCAAGTAATGAAAAACTGTTTTTT
CDR3 protein: CASSNRGLSSSNEKLFF

D gene: NA
J gene: TRBJ1-1
V gene: TRBV3-1
clone size: NA
CDR3 DNA: TGTGCCAGCAGCGCTCGGAACACTGAAGCTTTCTTT
CDR3 protein: CASSARNTEAFF

D gene: TRBD1
J gene: TRBJ1-5
V gene: TRBV4-2
clone size: NA
CDR3 DNA: TGTGCCAGCAGCCAAGATCGGATCGATTTCCGGGGACAGGGGATGCAGCCCCAGCATTTT
CDR3 protein: CASSQDRIDFRGQGMQPQHF

D gene: NA
J gene: TRBJ2-3
V gene: TRBV3-1
clone size: NA
CDR3 DNA: TGTGCCAGCAGCCAAGAGTTCAGGGGAGATACGCAGTATTTT
CDR3 protein: CASSQEFRGDTQYF

D gene: TRBD1
J gene: TRBJ2-5
V gene: TRBV11-3
clone size: NA
CDR3 DNA: TGTGCCAGTCAACAGGGGGAGACCCAGTACTTC
CDR3 protein: CASQQGETQYF